The 22 T cell receptor beta chains below come from one sample, sequenced in a study of blood T cell repertoires in COVID-19. Sequenced by immunoSEQ multiplex PCR; TCRdb stores in-frame clones only, minus some. The table shows about 270,000 clones, with more than 90% occurring only once. The sample taken for sequencing was peripheral blood. The origin of the receptors is a person aged 18-29 years with COVID-19, enrolled during active disease.

This clone has only one observation. This rearrangement joins TRBV7-9 to TRBJ2-1, with 8 bases fitting TRBD1. The CDR3 consists of 18 residues. Germline V lookup: CDR1 SEHNR, CDR2 FQNEAQ (reference sequence). V lost 4 bases to trimming and J lost 3 bases; unmatched junction nucleotides: 14. CDR3 residues: CASSSSLPPTGGYNEQFF. The CDR3 DNA is TGTGCCAGCAGCTCATCTCTCCCCCCCACAGGGGGCTACAATGAGCAGTTCTTC.

The gene calls are TRBV5-6 and TRBJ2-3; possible D gene TRBD2, 6 bases. The CDR3 spans 16 residues. Germline V gene sequence: CDR1 SGHDT, CDR2 YYEEEE. The V gene lost 4 bases and the J gene lost 0 bases, with 15 bases spanning the gap. CDR3 coding DNA: TGTGCCAGCAGCCTAGGGACTCTTGCTAGCACAGATACGCAGTATTTT. Its protein product is CASSLGTLASTDTQYF.

There are a few counts of this clone. The chain recombines TRBV30 with TRBJ1-2; D remains ambiguous. Germline assignment: CDR1 GTSNPN and CDR2 SVGIG (reference sequence). V was pared by 0 bases and J by 7 bases, with 9 bases between. CDR3 size: 12 residues. In DNA form, the CDR3 reads TGTGCCTGGAGTGTAGTGCCAGTTGGCTACACCTTC. This codes for CAWSVVPVGYTF.

The rearrangement links TRBV25-1 to TRBJ1-3, with TRBD1 matching 9 bases. Germline CDR1 reads MGHDK; CDR2 reads SYGVNS. The CDR3 extends over 17 amino acids. Trimming cost V 3 bases and J 4 bases; bases outside gene matches: 10. The CDR3 coding sequence is TGTGCCAGCAGTGAGCCCGGGACAGGGAAGGGCGGAAACACCATATATTTT. Its protein is CASSEPGTGKGGNTIYF.

This chain's CDR3 is CATSPGQGIDEQYF. The CDR3, as DNA: TGTGCCACCAGCCCGGGACAGGGGATTGACGAGCAGTACTTC. This chain connects TRBV24-1 to TRBJ2-7; TRBD1 agrees at 10 bases. V lost 7 bases, J lost 5 bases, and 7 bases stayed unmatched. This CDR3 region has 14 residues. The germline V gene has CDR1 KGHDR and CDR2 SFDVKD.

J is TRBJ2-2 and V is TRBV10-2; 9 bases match TRBD1. Germline CDR1 and CDR2: WSHSY and SAAADI. This CDR3 is 19 amino acids long. V lost 6 bases and J lost 0; bases outside the gene matches: 14. The chain's CDR3 is CASRGGTGCTYTNTGELFF. CDR3 DNA sequence: TGCGCCAGCAGGGGGGGGACAGGGTGCACCTACACGAACACCGGGGAGCTGTTTTTT.

This clone was found once. The chain links TRBV19 to TRBJ1-5, with no clear D. V was pared by 1 base and J by 5 bases, with 9 bases between. This CDR3 has 14 residues. Per the germline V gene, CDR1 is LNHDA and CDR2 is SQIVND (reference sequence). This CDR3 reads CASSIGGGYQPQHF. The CDR3 bases are TGTGCCAGTAGTATAGGAGGAGGGTATCAGCCCCAGCATTTT.

The rearrangement uses TRBV27 and TRBJ2-1, with a tentative D call TRBD2 (6 bases). V was cut by 2 bases and J by 3 bases, with 11 bases left in between. CDR3 length: 15 amino acids. Germline V gene lookup returns CDR1 MNHEY and CDR2 SMNVEV (reference sequence). As DNA, the CDR3 is TGTGCCAGCAGTTTACGACTAGGGGACTACAATGAGCAGTTCTTC. This sequence encodes CASSLRLGDYNEQFF.

The V call is TRBV27, the J call TRBJ1-5; D ambiguous. Trimming pared 3 bases from V and 7 bases from J, leaving 19 bases between. CDR1 is MNHEY, CDR2 SMNVEV, per germline (reference sequence). This CDR3 has 16 residues. Written as DNA, the CDR3 is TGTGCCAGCAGTTTTTTCCCCCCATCTTCCCTACAGCCCCAGCATTTT. Translation: CASSFFPPSSLQPQHF.

The rearrangement links TRBV7-9 to TRBJ1-6, with 7 bases lining up with TRBD1. V shed 1 base, J shed 9 bases, and the junction held 15 bases outside the gene matches. In germline, CDR1 is SEHNR, CDR2 FQNEAQ (reference sequence). The CDR3 contains 18 residues. In DNA form, the CDR3 reads TGTGCCAGCAGCTTAGTGCTCGCGGCACAGGGGTTTTCTTCACCCCTCCACTTT. As protein: CASSLVLAAQGFSSPLHF.

Ten or more counts support this clone. The rearrangement joins TRBV7-8 to TRBJ2-7, with TRBD2 as a possible D gene (5 bases). Trimming cost V 0 bases and J 4 bases, with 7 bases left between them. The CDR3 extends over 13 amino acids. The germline CDR1 and CDR2 sequences are SGHVS and FQNEAQ. The CDR3 nucleotides read TGTGCCAGCAGCTTAGCAGCGGTATACGAGCAGTACTTC. This translates into CASSLAAVYEQYF.

The CDR3 nucleotides are TGTGCCAGCAATATTCCCGGGGAGCTGTTTTTT. This translates into CASNIPGELFF. This chain connects TRBV2 to TRBJ2-2; D uncertain. This CDR3 comprises 11 residues. Looked up from germline, CDR1 is SNHLY and CDR2 is FYNNEI. Trimming removed 7 bases from V and 6 bases from J, with 6 bases in between.

The chain recombines TRBV5-6 with TRBJ1-2; D remains ambiguous. V lost 2 bases, J lost 2 bases, and 13 bases lay in between. Germline V lookup: CDR1 SGHDT, CDR2 YYEEEE. This CDR3 comprises 15 residues. As DNA, the CDR3 is TGTGCCAGCAGCTTAGTCCTGGGAGGCAACTATGGCTACACCTTC. Translated: CASSLVLGGNYGYTF.

The rearrangement joins TRBV27 to TRBJ2-2, with 7 nucleotides matching TRBD1. V was pared by 6 bases and J by 6 bases, with 7 bases of the junction left unmatched. The CDR3 consists of 14 residues. Germline assignment: CDR1 MNHEY and CDR2 SMNVEV (reference sequence). The CDR3 protein is CASRTGQMAGELFF. CDR3 DNA: TGTGCCAGCAGGACAGGGCAAATGGCCGGGGAGCTGTTTTTT.

The chain has TRBV7-9 and TRBJ2-2; D remains unclear. The CDR3 length is 13 residues. Germline V gene sequence: CDR1 SEHNR, CDR2 FQNEAQ (reference sequence). Deletions cut 5 bases from V and 5 bases from J, with 9 bases between. This CDR3 is CASSRVSTGELFF. CDR3 DNA sequence: TGTGCCAGCAGCCGGGTCAGTACCGGGGAGCTGTTTTTT.

J is TRBJ1-3 and V is TRBV7-6; weak D call: TRBD1 (5 bases). V gave up 5 bases and J gave up 0 bases, with 14 bases separating them. Germline V lookup: CDR1 SGHVS, CDR2 FNYEAQ. The CDR3 spans 16 residues. The CDR3 region has the DNA TGTGCCAGCAGCCGCGGGGGGGGAGGCTCTGGAAACACCATATATTTT. It encodes CASSRGGGGSGNTIYF.

This chain uses TRBV5-1 with TRBJ2-5; 9 nucleotides agree with TRBD1. Germline loops: CDR1 SGHRS, CDR2 YFSETQ. The CDR3 is 15 amino acids. The ends lost 4 bases at V and 1 base at J; junction bases unmatched: 5. The CDR3 DNA sequence: TGCGCCAGCAGCCAAGAACAGGGGGCCCAAGAGACCCAGTACTTC. It encodes CASSQEQGAQETQYF.

The J gene is TRBJ2-3, the V gene TRBV4-2; D is possibly TRBD1 (6 bases). The CDR3 has 14 amino acids. Germline assignment: CDR1 LGHNA and CDR2 YNFKEQ. V was shortened by 5 bases and J by 2 bases, with 11 bases between the two germline ends. CDR3: CASSETGITDTQYF. DNA for the CDR3: TGTGCCAGCAGCGAAACAGGGATCACAGATACGCAGTATTTT.

In its sample, this clone was seen once. The rearrangement joins TRBV6-2 or TRBV6-3 to TRBJ2-1; D may be TRBD1 (7 bases). V lost 5 bases and J 7 bases, leaving 18 bases between the germline ends. CDR3 length: 15 residues. Germline V gene sequence: CDR1 MNHEY, CDR2 SVGEGT. As DNA, the CDR3 is TGTGCCAGCAGTCCATATAGCGGACAGGCGAATGAGCAGTTCTTC. Translated: CASSPYSGQANEQFF.

The count of this clone is one. The chain employs TRBV19 and TRBJ2-3; 10 bases agree with TRBD1. With 3 bases clipped from V and 5 bases from J, the junction kept 8 bases outside the gene matches. The CDR3 spans 16 residues. From germline, CDR1 is LNHDA and CDR2 SQIVND (reference sequence). The CDR3, as DNA: TGTGCCAGTAGTATTCCCGACAGGGGGCGCGTAGATACGCAGTATTTT. Translated: CASSIPDRGRVDTQYF. The variable domain in full, with the rest retrieved from reference TRBV19 and TRBJ2-3, is DGGITQSPKYLFRKEGQNVTLSCEQNLNHDAMYWYRQDPGQGLRLIYYSQIVNDFQKGDIAEGYSVSREKKESFPLTVTSAQKNPTAFYLCASSIPDRGRVDTQYFGPGTRLTVL.

Worth noting for this clone: The same CDR3 can be traced to other DNA sequences in this sample. V and J are TRBV28 and TRBJ1-5, with a weak D call TRBD1 (5 bases). The CDR3 has 15 residues. Trimming pared 1 base from V and 4 bases from J, leaving 11 bases between. Per germline, CDR1 MDHEN and CDR2 SYDVKM. The CDR3 nucleotides are TGTGCCAGCAGTTTATCACTTAGGGGAAATCAGCCCCAGCATTTT. Translated: CASSLSLRGNQPQHF.

This clone was observed once. The chain joins TRBV5-4 to TRBJ2-3; 10 nucleotides agree with TRBD1. V was pared by 5 bases and J by 5 bases, with 8 bases of the junction left unmatched. Germline V CDR1 and CDR2: SGHNT, YYREEE (reference sequence). The CDR3 runs to 15 residues. The CDR3 nucleotides are TGTGCCAGCAGTCTGACAGGGGGCTTCGGAGATACGCAGTATTTT. Residues: CASSLTGGFGDTQYF.